These 23 T cell receptor beta chains share one sample of origin, sequenced in a study of blood T cells in healthy people across ages. The use of a sample-barcoded 5' primer and a J-beta primer mix characterized a second PCR of roughly 6 to 11 cycles. Each CDR3 protein is one row after TCRdb ran MiXCR on the 5' RACE reads. The sample records hundreds of thousands of distinct CDR3 sequences, approximately 40% being singletons. Sequencing input: blood. The source is a man of 80 years or more in good health.

The chain links TRBV28 to TRBJ2-5, with 9 bases fitting TRBD1. With 6 bases clipped from V and 11 bases from J, the junction kept 16 bases outside the gene matches. The CDR3 length is 15 residues. Germline assignment: CDR1 MDHEN and CDR2 SYDVKM. The CDR3 sequence: CASRLAGTGSNEQYF. CDR3 DNA: TGTGCCAGCAGATTAGCCGGGACAGGGAGCAATGAGCAGTACTTC.

This clonotype was found a few times. The chain uses TRBV21-1 and TRBJ1-2; the D call TRBD1 from the table was never checked on the DNA. TRBV21-1 is tagged as a pseudogene. CDR3 length equals 16 residues. CDR3 loop: CAIHAQDRKRDYGYTF. For the CDR3, the DNA is TGTGCCATCCACGCACAAGACAGGAAGAGGGACTATGGCTACACCTTC.

This clonotype was counted only a few times. This chain joins TRBV6-2 or TRBV6-3 and TRBJ2-4; possibly TRBD2 for D (6 bases). This CDR3 comprises 14 residues. From germline, CDR1 is MNHEY and CDR2 SVGEGT. V lost 7 bases and J 1 base, leaving 11 bases between the germline ends. CDR3: CASTYGGAKNIQYF. The CDR3, as DNA: TGTGCCAGCACCTACGGGGGTGCCAAAAACATTCAGTACTTC.

The chain employs TRBV3-1 and TRBJ1-5, with D perhaps matching TRBD1 (6 bases). V dropped 2 bases and J dropped 3 bases, with 11 bases sitting between them. The germline V gene encodes CDR1 LGHDT and CDR2 YNNKEL (reference sequence). This CDR3 is built from 15 residues. DNA of the CDR3: TGTGCCAGCAGCCAATCCAGGGGTAACAATCAGCCCCAGCATTTT. This codes for CASSQSRGNNQPQHF.

This clonotype was counted only a few times. The chain recombines TRBV7-9 with TRBJ2-5; no clear D. This CDR3 region has 12 residues. V lost 3 bases to trimming and J lost 5 bases, with 7 bases between them. Germline V gene sequence: CDR1 SEHNR, CDR2 FQNEAQ (reference sequence). CDR3 nucleotides: TGTGCCAGCAGCTTCCTGATGGAGACCCAGTACTTC. Its protein product is CASSFLMETQYF.

The chain joins TRBV4-1 to TRBJ2-7; 12 nucleotides line up with TRBD2. The V gene's germline CDR1 is MGHRA and CDR2 YSYEKL. The CDR3 totals 16 residues. The J segment lost 4 bases and the V segment lost 5 bases, leaving 9 bases of the junction unmatched. CDR3 bases: TGCGCCAGCAGCTTATCCCCTAGCGGGGGGGGGTACGAGCAGTACTTC. Translation gives CASSLSPSGGGYEQYF.

This clonotype was detected a few times. The chain's CDR3 is CAISESLGVGANVLTF. The DNA of the CDR3 is TGTGCCATCAGTGAGTCCTTGGGGGTTGGGGCCAACGTCCTGACTTTC. This chain uses TRBV10-3 with TRBJ2-6; possibly TRBD1 or TRBD2 for D (5 bases each). The CDR3 is 16 residues long. Germline values: CDR1 ENHRY, CDR2 SYGVKD. V was shortened by 0 bases and J by 3 bases, with 9 bases between the two germline ends.

The chain carries TRBV6-6 and TRBJ1-3; 11 bases agree with TRBD1. The CDR3 covers 12 residues. Germline loops: CDR1 MNHNY, CDR2 SVGAGI (reference sequence). J gave up 8 bases and V 9 bases, and 3 bases lay outside the gene matches. This CDR3 reads CASGQGAYTIYF. CDR3 DNA sequence: TGTGCCAGTGGACAGGGGGCATACACCATATATTTT.

The chain has TRBV28 and TRBJ2-5; D not certain. The J call may be mistaken, given a closer DNA end match to TRBJ2-7. This CDR3 spans 14 amino acids. Germline CDR1 MDHEN, CDR2 SYDVKM. In DNA form, the CDR3 reads TGTGCCACCTCGCTAGGGCAGACAACGGGCGAGCAGTACTTC. Amino acids: CATSLGQTTGEQYF.

Notes on this clonotype: Compared with germline, one end of the junction differs, possibly owing to a read error. The chain links TRBV5-6 to TRBJ1-6, with a weak D call TRBD1 (6 bases). Germline CDR1 and CDR2: SGHDT and YYEEEE. CDR3 length equals 16 residues. CDR3 nucleotide sequence: TGTGCCAGCAACTTGTGGAGGAGACAGGAGTATTCACCCCTCCACTTT. Protein: CASNLWRRQEYSPLHF.

Regarding this clonotype: This clone may be a read error of a much larger clone one base away. The V and J genes are TRBV2 and TRBJ1-5, with 9 bases matching TRBD1. Germline V gives CDR1 SNHLY, CDR2 FYNNEI. With V trimmed by 7 bases and J by 9 bases, 13 bases remained unmatched. CDR3 size: 15 residues. The CDR3 DNA reads TGTGCCAGCACCCCGGAACAGGGGGCAGTTCGGCCCCAGCATTTT. Residues: CASTPEQGAVRPQHF.

Turning to this clonotype: Relative to the germline gene, one junction end is altered; a read error may explain this. This chain connects TRBV6-5 to TRBJ1-2; TRBD1 matches 9 bases. The CDR3 is 15 residues long. CDR1 is MNHEY and CDR2 is SVGAGI in the germline V gene. In DNA form, the CDR3 reads TGTGCCAGCAGTGACTCCGGGACAGGGTCTCGAGGCTATACCTTC. Translated, it gives CASSDSGTGSRGYTF.

This clonotype occurred a few times. The chain links TRBV7-9 to TRBJ2-1; D may correspond to TRBD1 or TRBD2 (6 bases each). Trimming took off 1 base at V and 5 bases at J, with 12 bases between the two ends. Germline-derived CDR1 and CDR2 are SEHNR and FQNEAQ (reference sequence). The CDR3 sequence is 15 residues long. The chain's CDR3 is CASSLGGGTHNEQFF. CDR3 nucleotide sequence: TGTGCCAGCAGCTTAGGAGGGGGGACACACAATGAGCAGTTCTTC.

The J gene is TRBJ1-1, the V gene TRBV7-2; TRBD1 agrees at 7 bases. The CDR3 consists of 15 residues. Germline CDR1 is SGHTA and CDR2 is FQGNSA. V was pared by 5 bases and J by 1 base, with 7 bases of the junction left unmatched. CDR3 in DNA: TGTGCCAGCAGCCTCAGGGGGATGACGAACACTGAAGCTTTCTTT. Its translation is CASSLRGMTNTEAFF.

The J gene is TRBJ1-5, the V gene TRBV20-1, with 8 bases matching TRBD1. This CDR3 is 15 amino acids long. Unmatched junction bases numbered 3, after V lost 1 base and J lost 1 base. Germline assignment: CDR1 DFQATT and CDR2 SNEGSKA (reference sequence). CDR3: CSARVGQGSNQPQHF. DNA of the CDR3: TGCAGTGCTAGAGTCGGACAGGGAAGCAATCAGCCCCAGCATTTT.

This clonotype was seen a few times. J is TRBJ1-5 and V is TRBV7-2; 12 bases line up with TRBD1. V was clipped by 5 bases and J by 6 bases; unmatched bases: 5. This CDR3 has 15 amino acids. Looked up from germline, CDR1 is SGHTA and CDR2 is FQGNSA. The CDR3 DNA follows: TGTGCCAGCAGCAGGGGACAGGGGGCAGGTCAGCCCCAGCATTTT. Its protein product is CASSRGQGAGQPQHF.

The chain combines TRBV6-1 with TRBJ2-3; 8 nucleotides align to TRBD2. The V gene end was trimmed by 7 bases and the J gene end by 3 bases; junction bases not matched to a gene: 6. Germline-derived CDR1 and CDR2 are MNHNS and SASEGT. CDR3 length: 14 residues. The CDR3 nucleotides read TGTGCCAGCATCAATAGCGGGAAAACAGATACGCAGTATTTT. Amino acids: CASINSGKTDTQYF.

The rearrangement uses TRBV6-2 or TRBV6-3 and TRBJ2-2; the D is unclear. The CDR3 totals 13 residues. The germline V and J ends were trimmed by 5 bases and 6 bases, with 10 bases remaining between them. Germline lookup yields CDR1 MNHEY and CDR2 SVGEGT. CDR3 nucleotides: TGTGCCAGCAGTGCTTCCCTTGCCGGGGAGCTGTTTTTT. Amino acid sequence: CASSASLAGELFF.

This clonotype turned up a few times. The rearrangement uses TRBV11-2 and TRBJ2-7; D is unclear. The J call may be wrong; the DNA end is better matched by TRBJ2-5. Germline CDR1 and CDR2: SGHAT and FQNNGV. The CDR3 is made up of 14 amino acids. The CDR3 loop is CASSLDYLGETQYF. CDR3 coding DNA: TGTGCCAGCAGCTTAGATTACCTGGGAGAGACCCAGTACTTC.

J is TRBJ2-5 and V is TRBV11-2; D is undetermined. The CDR3 is made up of 19 amino acids. The germline V gene encodes CDR1 SGHAT and CDR2 FQNNGV. V was pared by 5 bases and J by 11 bases, with 36 bases between. The CDR3 reads CASSAEDPSRPGSYNEQYF. DNA for the CDR3: TGTGCCAGCAGCGCAGAGGATCCGTCTCGTCCCGGGTCCTACAATGAGCAGTACTTC.

The chain couples TRBV20-1 to TRBJ1-1; tentative D call: TRBD1 (6 bases). From germline, CDR1 is DFQATT and CDR2 SNEGSKA (reference sequence). Trimming removed 8 bases at V and 3 bases at J, with 13 bases between. CDR3 length: 12 amino acids. The CDR3 region has the DNA TGCAGTCCCGGGGGGGCGTACACTGAAGCTTTCTTT. It codes for CSPGGAYTEAFF.

V and J are TRBV14 and TRBJ2-2, with 11 nucleotides matching TRBD2. The germline CDR1 and CDR2 sequences are SGHDN and FVKESK. The CDR3 is 18 residues long. With V trimmed by 4 bases and J by 1 base, 8 bases remained unmatched. The CDR3 sequence is CASSPPRLAGRNTGELFF. CDR3 nucleotide sequence: TGTGCCAGCAGCCCCCCGAGACTAGCGGGACGGAACACCGGGGAGCTGTTTTTT. The whole variable domain, filled in from reference TRBV14 and TRBJ2-2, reads EAGVTQFPSHSVIEKGQTVTLRCDPISGHDNLYWYRRVMGKEIKFLLHFVKESKQDESGMPNNRFLAERTGGTYSTLKVQPAELEDSGVYFCASSPPRLAGRNTGELFFGEGSRLTVL.

The chain employs TRBV20-1 and TRBJ1-2; perhaps TRBD1 as D (6 bases). V was shortened by 0 bases and J by 3 bases, with 8 bases between the two germline ends. The CDR3 extends over 13 amino acids. In germline, CDR1 is DFQATT, CDR2 SNEGSKA (reference sequence). This CDR3 is CSARDRGYYGYTF. The CDR3 DNA reads TGCAGTGCTAGAGACAGGGGTTACTATGGCTACACCTTC.